This is a list of T cell receptor beta chains from one sample in a study of blood T cell repertoires in COVID-19. The assay was immunoSEQ multiplex PCR, and TCRdb's table has in-frame clones only and misses some. The sample has around 250,000 clones, 75% to 90% seen once. The source material was PBMCs or T cells enriched from blood (not recorded which). These receptors all stem from a woman aged 40 to 49 who had been exposed to COVID-19. Each CDR3 is given with its conserved first and last residue. D genes are given only for firm matches. Size tells how often a clone was seen (once, few, many) or the class of an expanded clone, and some rows leave it out.

V gene: TRBV6-2/TRBV6-3
J gene: TRBJ1-1
D gene: -
clone size: -
CDR3 DNA: TGTGCCAGCAGTTACTCACAGGGCATGAACACTGAAGCTTTCTTT
CDR3 protein: CASSYSQGMNTEAFF

V gene: TRBV6-5
J gene: TRBJ2-5
D gene: -
clone size: -
CDR3 DNA: TGTGCCAGCAGAAGCCAGGGGACGGGGTGGGAGACCCAGTACTTC
CDR3 protein: CASRSQGTGWETQYF

V gene: TRBV30
J gene: TRBJ2-1
D gene: TRBD2
clone size: -
CDR3 DNA: TGTGCCTGGAGTGTGAGCGGGGGGGCGTACAATGAGCAGTTCTTC
CDR3 protein: CAWSVSGGAYNEQFF

V gene: TRBV11-3
J gene: TRBJ2-3
D gene: TRBD2
clone size: -
CDR3 DNA: TGTGCCAGCAGCTTAGTTACTAGCGGGACTCATACGCAGTATTTT
CDR3 protein: CASSLVTSGTHTQYF

V gene: TRBV7-9
J gene: TRBJ1-6
D gene: -
clone size: -
CDR3 DNA: TGTGCCATCAGACGGGGAGGGAATAATTCACCCCTCCACTTT
CDR3 protein: CAIRRGGNNSPLHF

V gene: TRBV29-1
J gene: TRBJ1-1
D gene: -
clone size: -
CDR3 DNA: TGCAGCGTCCAAACGGGGAACACTGAAGCTTTCTTT
CDR3 protein: CSVQTGNTEAFF

V gene: TRBV30
J gene: TRBJ1-4
D gene: TRBD1
clone size: few
CDR3 DNA: TGTGCCTGGCATGGACAGGGGAATGAAAAACTGTTTTTT
CDR3 protein: CAWHGQGNEKLFF

V gene: TRBV27
J gene: TRBJ2-6
D gene: -
clone size: -
CDR3 DNA: TGTGCCAGCAGTACGCAAATTCCGGACAAACGAGACTCTGGGGCCAACGTCCTGACTTTC
CDR3 protein: CASSTQIPDKRDSGANVLTF

V gene: TRBV4-3
J gene: TRBJ2-3
D gene: TRBD2
clone size: -
CDR3 DNA: TGCGCCAGCAGCCAAGCGGCTAGCGGGAGGACCACAGATACGCAGTATTTT
CDR3 protein: CASSQAASGRTTDTQYF

V gene: TRBV4-1
J gene: TRBJ2-4
D gene: TRBD1
clone size: -
CDR3 DNA: TGCGCCAGCAGCCAAGAGGGGACAGAGGTCATTCAGTACTTC
CDR3 protein: CASSQEGTEVIQYF

V gene: TRBV5-4
J gene: TRBJ1-2
D gene: -
clone size: -
CDR3 DNA: TGTGCCAGCAGCTTGGCCGGGAGCTTCTATGGCTACACCTTC
CDR3 protein: CASSLAGSFYGYTF

V gene: TRBV11-2
J gene: TRBJ1-1
D gene: -
clone size: -
CDR3 DNA: TGTGCCAGCAGCTTAGCTTCTGAAGCTTTCTTT
CDR3 protein: CASSLASEAFF

V gene: TRBV6-5
J gene: TRBJ2-2
D gene: -
clone size: -
CDR3 DNA: TGTGCCAGCAGTTACTACGACGGGGTCTCCACCGGGGAGCTGTTTTTT
CDR3 protein: CASSYYDGVSTGELFF

V gene: TRBV5-6
J gene: TRBJ2-5
D gene: -
clone size: -
CDR3 DNA: TGTGCCAGCAGCTTGGTAGATTCGGAGACCCAGTACTTC
CDR3 protein: CASSLVDSETQYF

V gene: TRBV29-1
J gene: TRBJ1-2
D gene: TRBD1
clone size: few
CDR3 DNA: TGCAGCGCCCAGGGGGTCGGGCAGTACTATGGCTACACCTTC
CDR3 protein: CSAQGVGQYYGYTF

V gene: TRBV27
J gene: TRBJ2-1
D gene: TRBD2
clone size: -
CDR3 DNA: TGTGCCAGCAGTCCCATCGGACTAGCGGGAGGGCCGGGCTACAATGAGCAGTTCTTC
CDR3 protein: CASSPIGLAGGPGYNEQFF

V gene: TRBV30
J gene: TRBJ2-4
D gene: TRBD1
clone size: -
CDR3 DNA: TGTGCCTGGAGTCCCGCAGGACAGGGGCAAGGCAAAAACATTCAGTACTTC
CDR3 protein: CAWSPAGQGQGKNIQYF

V gene: TRBV12-5
J gene: TRBJ2-3
D gene: -
clone size: -
CDR3 DNA: TGTGCTAGTGGTTTGGAGTCCAGGGTTACAGATACGCAGTATTTT
CDR3 protein: CASGLESRVTDTQYF

V gene: TRBV5-4
J gene: TRBJ2-3
D gene: TRBD1
clone size: -
CDR3 DNA: TGTGCCAGCAGCTTACAGGGGACGGATACGCAGTATTTT
CDR3 protein: CASSLQGTDTQYF

V gene: TRBV6-5
J gene: TRBJ1-5
D gene: -
clone size: -
CDR3 DNA: TGTGCCAGCACCACTTCCAATCAGCCCCAGCATTTT
CDR3 protein: CASTTSNQPQHF

V gene: TRBV6-2/TRBV6-3
J gene: TRBJ1-4
D gene: -
clone size: -
CDR3 DNA: TGTGCCAGCAGTTACGTGTCGGGGGTTCGGTCTAATGAAAAACTGTTTTTT
CDR3 protein: CASSYVSGVRSNEKLFF